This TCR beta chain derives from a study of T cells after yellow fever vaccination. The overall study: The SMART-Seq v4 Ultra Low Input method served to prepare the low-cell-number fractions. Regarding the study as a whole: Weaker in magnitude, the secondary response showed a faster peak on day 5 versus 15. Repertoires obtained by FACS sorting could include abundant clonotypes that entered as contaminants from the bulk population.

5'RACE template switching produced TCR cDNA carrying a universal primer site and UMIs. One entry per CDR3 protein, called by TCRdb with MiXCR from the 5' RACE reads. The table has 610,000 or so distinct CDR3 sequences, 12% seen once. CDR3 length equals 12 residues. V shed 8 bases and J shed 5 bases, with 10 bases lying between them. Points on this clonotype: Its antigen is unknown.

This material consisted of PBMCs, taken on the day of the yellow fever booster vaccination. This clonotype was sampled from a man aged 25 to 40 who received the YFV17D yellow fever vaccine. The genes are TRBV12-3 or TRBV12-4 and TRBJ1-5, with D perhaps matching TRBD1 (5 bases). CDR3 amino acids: CASRGEHQPQHF. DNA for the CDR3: TGTGCCAGCCGAGGGGAGCATCAGCCCCAGCATTTT.